The subject of this entry is one T cell receptor beta chain. This sample was taken from a study of cytomegalovirus exposure and HLA in healthy donors. The germline V and J ends were trimmed by 0 bases and 3 bases, with 7 bases remaining between them. This CDR3 contains 13 residues. The germline gives CDR1 SGHRS, CDR2 YFSETQ. It was with 60 Vbeta and 13 Jbeta primers that the PCR ran. Repertoires were generated with immunoSEQ multiplex PCR, while TCRdb's copy carries only in-frame clones and drops some. The sample data list roughly 76,000 clones. Sequenced sample: PBMCs. The V and J genes are TRBV5-1 and TRBJ2-7; D is uncertain. The clonotype comes from a female donor in good health and CMV-seropositive. DNA of the CDR3: TGCGCCAGCAGCTTGGACCAGTACTACGAGCAGTACTTC. Translating gives CASSLDQYYEQYF.